This T cell receptor (beta chain) was captured by sequencing in a study of shared clonotypes between healthy human individuals. General study results and limits: Naive subsets typically showed greater estimated richness than memory subsets. Clonotypes shared by all four donors outscored non-shared clonotypes in generation probability.

All donors were Caucasian adults living in Nashville, Tennessee. With regard to this clone: The target antigen is unknown.

The CDR3 is 16 amino acids. V was cut by 0 bases and J by 4 bases, with 14 bases left in between. Germline V gene data show CDR1 as SGHTA and CDR2 as FQGNSA. This table comes from immunoSEQ multiplex PCR, and its TCRdb copy is limited to in-frame clones, with some not included. The sample has about 2.3 million clones, 85% to 95% seen once; the top ten hold about 0.41%. The chain is built from TRBV7-2 and TRBJ2-3, with a weak D call TRBD1 (6 bases). This TCR came from a young man in good health. Some clones in this sample may be carry-over from other donors' samples. Sequencing input: naive CD4+ T cells from PBMCs. Indicated subset: CD45RA+ positively selected. Here the CDR3 DNA reads TGTGCCAGCAGCTTAGCCGGCAGGGGAGTCGCAGATACGCAGTATTTT. Encoded protein: CASSLAGRGVADTQYF.